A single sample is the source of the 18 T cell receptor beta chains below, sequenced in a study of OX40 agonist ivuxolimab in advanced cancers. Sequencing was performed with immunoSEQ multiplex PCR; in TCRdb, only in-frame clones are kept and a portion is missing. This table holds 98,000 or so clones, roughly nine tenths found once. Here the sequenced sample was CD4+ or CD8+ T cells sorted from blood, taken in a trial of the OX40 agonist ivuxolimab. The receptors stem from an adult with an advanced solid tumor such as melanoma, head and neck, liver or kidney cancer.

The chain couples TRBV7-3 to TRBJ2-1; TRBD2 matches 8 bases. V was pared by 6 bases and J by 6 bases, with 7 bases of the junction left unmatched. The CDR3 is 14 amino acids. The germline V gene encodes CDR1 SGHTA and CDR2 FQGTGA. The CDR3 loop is CASSLAGLANEQFF. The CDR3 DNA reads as TGTGCCAGCAGTCTAGCGGGCCTAGCCAATGAGCAGTTCTTC.

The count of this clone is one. Here the CDR3 DNA reads TGTGCCAGCAGCCCCAACAGGGTAGCCAAAAACATTCAGTACTTC. This sequence encodes CASSPNRVAKNIQYF. The V gene is TRBV5-4, the J gene TRBJ2-4; D perhaps matches TRBD1 (6 bases). Trimming stripped 4 bases from V and 0 bases from J, with 11 bases between. The CDR3 consists of 15 residues. CDR1 SGHNT and CDR2 YYREEE come from the germline V gene (reference sequence).

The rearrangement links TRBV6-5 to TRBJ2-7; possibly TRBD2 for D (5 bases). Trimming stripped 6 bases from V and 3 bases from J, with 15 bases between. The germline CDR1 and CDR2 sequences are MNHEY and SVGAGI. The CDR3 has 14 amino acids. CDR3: CASSPWGELYEQYF. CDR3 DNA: TGTGCCAGCAGCCCGTGGGGAGAGCTCTACGAGCAGTACTTC.

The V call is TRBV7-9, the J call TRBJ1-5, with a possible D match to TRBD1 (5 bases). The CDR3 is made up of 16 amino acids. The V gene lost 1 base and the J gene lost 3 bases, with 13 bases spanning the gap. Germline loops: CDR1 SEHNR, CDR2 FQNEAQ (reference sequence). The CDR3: CASSLGGTELNQPQHF. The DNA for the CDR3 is TGTGCCAGCAGCTTAGGGGGGACTGAACTCAATCAGCCCCAGCATTTT.

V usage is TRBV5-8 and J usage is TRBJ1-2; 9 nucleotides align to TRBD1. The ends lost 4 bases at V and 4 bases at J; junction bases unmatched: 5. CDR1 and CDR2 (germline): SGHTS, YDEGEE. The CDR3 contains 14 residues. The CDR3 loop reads CASSPRDRAYGYTF. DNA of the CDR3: TGTGCCAGCAGCCCCCGGGACAGGGCCTATGGCTACACCTTC. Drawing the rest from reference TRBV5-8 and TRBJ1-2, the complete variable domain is EAGVTQSPTHLIKTRGQQATLRCSPISGHTSVYWYQQALGLGLQFLLWYDEGEERNRGNFPPRFSGRQFPNYSSELNVNALELEDSALYLCASSPRDRAYGYTFGSGTRLTVV.

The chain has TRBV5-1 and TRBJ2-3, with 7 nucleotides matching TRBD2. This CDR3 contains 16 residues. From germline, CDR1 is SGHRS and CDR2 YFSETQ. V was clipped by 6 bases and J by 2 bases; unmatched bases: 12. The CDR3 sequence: CASTSTLGGDTDTQYF. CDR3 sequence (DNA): TGCGCCAGCACCTCGACCCTGGGGGGGGACACAGATACGCAGTATTTT.

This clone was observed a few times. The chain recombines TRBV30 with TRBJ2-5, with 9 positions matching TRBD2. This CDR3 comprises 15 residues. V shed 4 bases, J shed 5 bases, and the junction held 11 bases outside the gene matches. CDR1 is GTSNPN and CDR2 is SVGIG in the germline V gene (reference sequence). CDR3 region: CAWNWRGGRRETQYF. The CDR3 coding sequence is TGTGCCTGGAACTGGCGGGGGGGCCGGAGGGAGACCCAGTACTTC.

The CDR3 spells CASSLETEAFF. CDR3 in DNA: TGTGCCAGCAGCTTAGAGACTGAAGCTTTCTTT. The rearrangement joins TRBV11-2 to TRBJ1-1; D ambiguous. Trimming shortened V by 0 bases and J by 5 bases, and 1 base separated the two germline ends. The germline V gene has CDR1 SGHAT and CDR2 FQNNGV. CDR3 size: 11 residues.

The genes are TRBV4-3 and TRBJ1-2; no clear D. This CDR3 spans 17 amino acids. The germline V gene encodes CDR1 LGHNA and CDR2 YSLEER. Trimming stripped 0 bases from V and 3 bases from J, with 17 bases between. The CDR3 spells CASSQDHYGGGYYGYTF. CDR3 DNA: TGCGCCAGCAGCCAAGATCACTACGGAGGAGGCTACTATGGCTACACCTTC.

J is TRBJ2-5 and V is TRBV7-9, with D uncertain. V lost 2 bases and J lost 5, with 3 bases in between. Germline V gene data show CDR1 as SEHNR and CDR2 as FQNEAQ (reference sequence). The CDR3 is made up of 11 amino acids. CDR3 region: CASSLSETQYF. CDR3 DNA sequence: TGTGCCAGCAGCTTAAGCGAGACCCAGTACTTC.

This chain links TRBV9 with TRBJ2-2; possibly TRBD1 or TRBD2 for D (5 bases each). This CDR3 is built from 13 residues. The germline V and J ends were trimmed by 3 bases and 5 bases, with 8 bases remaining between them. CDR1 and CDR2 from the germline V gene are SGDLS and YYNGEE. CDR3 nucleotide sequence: TGTGCCAGCAGCGCTTGGGGGACCGGGGAGCTGTTTTTT. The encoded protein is CASSAWGTGELFF.

Here the CDR3 DNA reads TGTGCCAGCAGCTTAGTTGGCAGGACGATCTCTGGGGCCAACGTCCTGACTTTC. Its translation: CASSLVGRTISGANVLTF. J is TRBJ2-6 and V is TRBV7-2, with unresolved D. Per germline, CDR1 SGHTA and CDR2 FQGNSA. The germline V and J ends were trimmed by 1 base and 0 bases, with 13 bases remaining between them. The CDR3 loop spans 18 amino acids.

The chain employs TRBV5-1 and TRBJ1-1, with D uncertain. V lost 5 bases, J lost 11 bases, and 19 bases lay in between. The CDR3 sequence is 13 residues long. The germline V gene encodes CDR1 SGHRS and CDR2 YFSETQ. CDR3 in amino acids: CASSRLSSVDAFF. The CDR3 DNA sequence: TGCGCCAGCAGTAGGTTATCCTCGGTGGACGCTTTCTTT.

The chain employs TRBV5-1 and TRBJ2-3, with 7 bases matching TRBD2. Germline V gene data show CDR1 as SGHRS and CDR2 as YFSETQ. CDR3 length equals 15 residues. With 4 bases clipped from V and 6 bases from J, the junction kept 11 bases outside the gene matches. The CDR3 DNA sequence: TGCGCCAGCAGCCCCAAGTCGCGGGAGACCGATACGCAGTATTTT. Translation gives CASSPKSRETDTQYF.

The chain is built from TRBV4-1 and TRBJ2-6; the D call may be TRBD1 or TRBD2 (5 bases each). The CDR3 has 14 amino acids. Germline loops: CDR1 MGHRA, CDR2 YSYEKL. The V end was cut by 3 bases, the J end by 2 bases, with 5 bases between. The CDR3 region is CASSQGAGANVLTF. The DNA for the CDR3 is TGCGCCAGCAGCCAGGGGGCTGGGGCCAACGTCCTGACTTTC.

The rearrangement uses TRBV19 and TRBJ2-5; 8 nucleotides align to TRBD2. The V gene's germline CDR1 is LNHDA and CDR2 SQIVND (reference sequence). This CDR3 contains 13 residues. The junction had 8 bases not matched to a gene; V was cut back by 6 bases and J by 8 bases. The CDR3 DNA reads TGTGCCAGTAGCACCCTTAGCGGGGAAACCCAGTACTTC. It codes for CASSTLSGETQYF.

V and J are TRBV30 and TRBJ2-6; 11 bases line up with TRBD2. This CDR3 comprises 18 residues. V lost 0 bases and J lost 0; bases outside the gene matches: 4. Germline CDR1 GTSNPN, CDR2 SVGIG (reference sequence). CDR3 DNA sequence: TGTGCCTGGAGTGTACGTAGCGGGAGGGTCTCTGGGGCCAACGTCCTGACTTTC. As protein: CAWSVRSGRVSGANVLTF.

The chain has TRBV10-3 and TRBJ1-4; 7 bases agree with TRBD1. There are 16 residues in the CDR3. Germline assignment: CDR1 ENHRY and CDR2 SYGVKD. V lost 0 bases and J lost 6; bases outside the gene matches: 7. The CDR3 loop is CAISESAGGGYEKLFF. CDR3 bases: TGTGCCATCAGTGAGTCAGCGGGAGGGGGCTATGAAAAACTGTTTTTT.